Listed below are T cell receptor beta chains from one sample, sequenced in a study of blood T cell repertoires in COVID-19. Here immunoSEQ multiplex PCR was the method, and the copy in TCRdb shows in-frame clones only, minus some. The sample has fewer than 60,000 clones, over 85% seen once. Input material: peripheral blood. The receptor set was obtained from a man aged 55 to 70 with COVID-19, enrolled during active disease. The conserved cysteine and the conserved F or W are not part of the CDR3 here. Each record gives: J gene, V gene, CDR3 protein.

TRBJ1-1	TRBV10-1	ASRSGTGSPYTEAF
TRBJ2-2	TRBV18	ASSPVGQSNTGELF
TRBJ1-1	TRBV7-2	ASSPVTGVNTEAF
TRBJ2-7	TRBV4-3	ASSQDRFFSTYEQY
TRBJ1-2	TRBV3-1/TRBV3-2	ASSQRPPGTGGRLGGYT
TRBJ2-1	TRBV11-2	ASSLQTGFYNEQF
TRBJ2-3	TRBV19	ASSRRITDTQY
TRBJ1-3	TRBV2	ASSGQARTGNTIY
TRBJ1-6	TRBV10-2	ASSDRDNSPLH
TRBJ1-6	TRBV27	ASSFTTGNSPLH
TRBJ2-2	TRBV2	ASTRQGAGRELF
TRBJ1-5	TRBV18	ASSREGGQPQH
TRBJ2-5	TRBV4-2	ASSQVAGQSQETQY
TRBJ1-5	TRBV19	ASSSPDRASNQPQH
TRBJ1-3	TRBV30	AWEPGVSSGNTIY
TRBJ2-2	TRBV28	ASRPASGRAVGELF
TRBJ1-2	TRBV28	ASSPNGDYGYT
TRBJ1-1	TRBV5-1	ASSILTGVANTEAF
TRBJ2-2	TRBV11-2	ASSIQGSVYTGELF
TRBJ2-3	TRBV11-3	ASSLDGGPSGTQY
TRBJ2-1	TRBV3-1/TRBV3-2	ASSLDRGLYNEQF
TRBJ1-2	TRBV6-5	ASSPTGKINYGYT
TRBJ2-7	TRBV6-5	ASSYSWPYEQY
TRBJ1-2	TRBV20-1	SASETGSGGYT
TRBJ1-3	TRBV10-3	AISFEPRFSGNTIY
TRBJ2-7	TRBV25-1	ASSGTGNYEQY
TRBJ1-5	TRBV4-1	ASSRNRDQPQH
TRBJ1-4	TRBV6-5	ASSYSRRFNEKLF
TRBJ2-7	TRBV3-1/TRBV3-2	ASSPLSLGPKPHEQY
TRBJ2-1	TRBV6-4	ASSDAGTGGGNEQF
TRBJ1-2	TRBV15	ATSSGQSYGYT
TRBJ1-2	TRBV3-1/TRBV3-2	ASSPDRRITGYT
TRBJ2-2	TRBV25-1	ASTNQGGGGELF
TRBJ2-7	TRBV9	ASSVGPDIGEQY
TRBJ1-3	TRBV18	ASSPPGTGGAAGNTIY
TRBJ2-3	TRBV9	ASSARPELSTDTQY
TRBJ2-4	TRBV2	ASNRDYIQY